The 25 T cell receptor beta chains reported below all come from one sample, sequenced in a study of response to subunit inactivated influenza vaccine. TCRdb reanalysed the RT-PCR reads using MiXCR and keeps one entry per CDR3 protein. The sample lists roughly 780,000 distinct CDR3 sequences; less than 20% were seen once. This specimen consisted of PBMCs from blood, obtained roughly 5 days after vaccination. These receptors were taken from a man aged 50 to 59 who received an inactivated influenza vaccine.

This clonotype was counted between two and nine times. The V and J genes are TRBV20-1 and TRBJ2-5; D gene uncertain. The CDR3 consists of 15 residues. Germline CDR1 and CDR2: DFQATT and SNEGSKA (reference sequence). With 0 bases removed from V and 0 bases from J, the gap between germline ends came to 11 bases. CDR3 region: CSARDLSRYQETQYF. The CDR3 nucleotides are TGCAGTGCTAGAGATCTAAGCCGGTACCAAGAGACCCAGTACTTC.

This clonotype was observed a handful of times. CDR3 loop: CASIGTGVNTEAFF. The CDR3 coding sequence is TGTGCCAGCATCGGGACAGGGGTGAACACTGAAGCTTTCTTT. The gene calls are TRBV7-8 and TRBJ1-1, with TRBD1 matching 10 bases. The CDR3 length is 14 residues. The V segment lost 7 bases and the J segment 0 bases; nucleotides outside the gene matches: 2. The V gene's germline CDR1 is SGHVS and CDR2 FQNEAQ. The full variable domain, rest sourced from reference TRBV7-8 and TRBJ1-1, is GAGVSQSPRYKVAKRGQDVALRCDPISGHVSLFWYQQALGQGPEFLTYFQNEAQLDKSGLPSDRFFAERPEGSVSTLKIQRTQQEDSAVYLCASIGTGVNTEAFFGQGTRLTVV.

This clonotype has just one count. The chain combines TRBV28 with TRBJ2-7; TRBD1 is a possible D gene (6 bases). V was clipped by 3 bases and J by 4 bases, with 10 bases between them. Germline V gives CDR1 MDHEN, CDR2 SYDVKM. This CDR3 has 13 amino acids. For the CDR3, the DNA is TGTGCCAGCAGTTTCGGGGACACTTACGAGCAGTACTTC. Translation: CASSFGDTYEQYF.

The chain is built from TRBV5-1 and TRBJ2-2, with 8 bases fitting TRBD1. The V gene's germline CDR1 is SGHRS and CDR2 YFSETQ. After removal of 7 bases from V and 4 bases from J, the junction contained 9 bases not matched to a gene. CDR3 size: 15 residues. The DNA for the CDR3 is TGCGCCAGCCAGGTGGACAGGGTCCGCACCGGGGAGCTGTTTTTT. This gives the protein CASQVDRVRTGELFF.

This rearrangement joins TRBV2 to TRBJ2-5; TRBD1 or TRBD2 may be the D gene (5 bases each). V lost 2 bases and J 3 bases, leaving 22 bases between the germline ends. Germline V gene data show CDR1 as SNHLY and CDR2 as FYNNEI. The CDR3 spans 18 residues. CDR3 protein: CASSELLLGESAEETQYF. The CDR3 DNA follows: TGTGCCAGCAGTGAATTATTGCTGGGGGAATCCGCGGAAGAGACCCAGTACTTC.

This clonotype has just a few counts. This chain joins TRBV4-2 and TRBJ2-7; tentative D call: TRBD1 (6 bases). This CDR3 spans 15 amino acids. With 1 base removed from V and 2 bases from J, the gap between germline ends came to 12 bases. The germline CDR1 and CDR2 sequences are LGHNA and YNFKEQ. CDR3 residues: CASSQVVGQTYEQYF. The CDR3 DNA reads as TGTGCCAGCAGCCAAGTCGTAGGACAGACCTACGAGCAGTACTTC.

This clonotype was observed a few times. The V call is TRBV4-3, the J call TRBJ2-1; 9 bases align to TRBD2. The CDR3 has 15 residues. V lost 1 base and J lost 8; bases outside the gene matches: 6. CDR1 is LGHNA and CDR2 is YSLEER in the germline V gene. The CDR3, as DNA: TGCGCCAGCAGCCAAGGCGGGGGGGCCATCGATGAGCAGTTCTTC. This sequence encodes CASSQGGGAIDEQFF.

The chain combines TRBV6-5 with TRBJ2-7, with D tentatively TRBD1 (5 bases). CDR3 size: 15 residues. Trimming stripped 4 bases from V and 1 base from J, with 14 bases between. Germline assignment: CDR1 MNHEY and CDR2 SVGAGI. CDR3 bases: TGTGCCAGCAGTTTGACACGGCAGGGATCCTACGAGCAGTACTTC. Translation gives CASSLTRQGSYEQYF.

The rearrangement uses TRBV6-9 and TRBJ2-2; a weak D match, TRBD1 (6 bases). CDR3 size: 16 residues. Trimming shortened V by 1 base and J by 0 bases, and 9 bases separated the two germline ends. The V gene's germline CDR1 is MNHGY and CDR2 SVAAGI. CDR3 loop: CASSYWPGANTGELFF. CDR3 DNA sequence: TGTGCCAGCAGTTATTGGCCAGGGGCGAACACCGGGGAGCTGTTTTTT.

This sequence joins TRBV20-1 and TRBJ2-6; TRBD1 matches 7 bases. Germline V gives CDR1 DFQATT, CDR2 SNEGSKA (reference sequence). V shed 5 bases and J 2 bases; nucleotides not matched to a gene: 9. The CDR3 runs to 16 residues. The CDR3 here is CSARRDSSPGANVLTF. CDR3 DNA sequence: TGCAGTGCTCGCAGGGACAGCTCCCCTGGGGCCAACGTCCTGACTTTC.

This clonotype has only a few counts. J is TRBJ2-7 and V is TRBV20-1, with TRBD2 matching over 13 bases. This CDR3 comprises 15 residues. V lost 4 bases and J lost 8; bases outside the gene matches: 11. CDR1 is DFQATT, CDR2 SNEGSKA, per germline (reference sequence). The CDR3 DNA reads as TGCAGTGCTAAAACCGGGACTAGCGGGAATATAAAGCAGTACTTC. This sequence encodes CSAKTGTSGNIKQYF.

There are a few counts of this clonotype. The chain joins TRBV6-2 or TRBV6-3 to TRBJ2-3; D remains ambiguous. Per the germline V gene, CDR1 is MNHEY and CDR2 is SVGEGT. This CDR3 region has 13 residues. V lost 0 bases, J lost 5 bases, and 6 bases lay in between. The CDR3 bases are TGTGCCAGCAGTTACTCCCGTAAAGATACGCAGTATTTT. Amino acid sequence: CASSYSRKDTQYF.

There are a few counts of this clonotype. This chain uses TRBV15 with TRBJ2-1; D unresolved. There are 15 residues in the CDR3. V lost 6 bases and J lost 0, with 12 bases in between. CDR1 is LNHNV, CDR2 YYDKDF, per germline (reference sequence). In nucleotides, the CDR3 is TGTGCCACCAGTCTCCAATTGAGCTCCTACAATGAGCAGTTCTTC. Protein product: CATSLQLSSYNEQFF.

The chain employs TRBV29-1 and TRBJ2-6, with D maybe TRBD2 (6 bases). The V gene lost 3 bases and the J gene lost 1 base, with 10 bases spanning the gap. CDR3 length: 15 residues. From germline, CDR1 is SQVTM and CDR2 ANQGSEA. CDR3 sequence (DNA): TGCAGCGTTGAGGCGGGGCTGTCTGGGGCCAACGTCCTGACTTTC. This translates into CSVEAGLSGANVLTF.

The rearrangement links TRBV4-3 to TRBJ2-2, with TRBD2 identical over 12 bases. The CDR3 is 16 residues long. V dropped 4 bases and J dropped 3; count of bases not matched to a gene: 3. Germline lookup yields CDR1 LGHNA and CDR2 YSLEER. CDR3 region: CASSRRTSGDTGELFF. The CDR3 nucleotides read TGCGCCAGCAGCCGACGGACTAGCGGGGACACCGGGGAGCTGTTTTTT.

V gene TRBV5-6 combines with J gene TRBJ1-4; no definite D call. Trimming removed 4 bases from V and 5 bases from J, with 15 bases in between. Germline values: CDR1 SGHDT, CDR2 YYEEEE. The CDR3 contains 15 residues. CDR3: CASSPRSRLNEKLFF. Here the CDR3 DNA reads TGTGCCAGCAGCCCGAGGTCCAGGCTCAATGAAAAACTGTTTTTT.

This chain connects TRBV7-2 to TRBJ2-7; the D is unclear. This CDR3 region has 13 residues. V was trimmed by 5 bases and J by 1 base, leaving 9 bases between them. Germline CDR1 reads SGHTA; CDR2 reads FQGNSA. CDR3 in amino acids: CASSRPWSYEQYF. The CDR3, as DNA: TGTGCCAGCAGCCGCCCCTGGTCCTACGAGCAGTACTTC.

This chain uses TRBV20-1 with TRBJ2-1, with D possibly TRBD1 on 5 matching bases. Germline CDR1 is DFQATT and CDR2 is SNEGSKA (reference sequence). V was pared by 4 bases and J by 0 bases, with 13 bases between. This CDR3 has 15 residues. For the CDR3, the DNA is TGCAGTGCTATCAAAGACAGCGTCTCCTACAATGAGCAGTTCTTC. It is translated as CSAIKDSVSYNEQFF.

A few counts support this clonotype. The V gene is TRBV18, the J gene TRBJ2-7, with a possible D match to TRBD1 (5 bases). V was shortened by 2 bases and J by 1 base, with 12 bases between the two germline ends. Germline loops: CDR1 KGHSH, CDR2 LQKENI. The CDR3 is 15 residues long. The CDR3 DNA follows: TGTGCCAGCTCACCATCAGGGCTCCCATCCTACGAGCAGTACTTC. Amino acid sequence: CASSPSGLPSYEQYF. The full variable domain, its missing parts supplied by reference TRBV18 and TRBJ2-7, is NAGVMQNPRHLVRRRGQEARLRCSPMKGHSHVYWYRQLPEEGLKFMVYLQKENIIDESGMPKERFSAEFPKEGPSILRIQQVVRGDSAAYFCASSPSGLPSYEQYFGPGTRLTVT.

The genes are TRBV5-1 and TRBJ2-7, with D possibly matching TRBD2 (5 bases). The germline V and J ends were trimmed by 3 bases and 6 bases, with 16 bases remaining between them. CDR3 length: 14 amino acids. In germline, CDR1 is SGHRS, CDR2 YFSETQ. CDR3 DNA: TGCGCCAGCAGCTACGTTGGCTCGGCGGGCGAGCAGTACTTC. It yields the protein CASSYVGSAGEQYF.

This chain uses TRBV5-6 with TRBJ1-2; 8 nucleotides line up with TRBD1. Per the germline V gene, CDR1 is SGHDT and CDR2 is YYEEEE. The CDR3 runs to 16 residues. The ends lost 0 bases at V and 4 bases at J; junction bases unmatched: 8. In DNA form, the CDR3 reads TGTGCCAGCAGCTTGGACCCAGCAGGGGGCGTCTATGGCTACACCTTC. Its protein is CASSLDPAGGVYGYTF.

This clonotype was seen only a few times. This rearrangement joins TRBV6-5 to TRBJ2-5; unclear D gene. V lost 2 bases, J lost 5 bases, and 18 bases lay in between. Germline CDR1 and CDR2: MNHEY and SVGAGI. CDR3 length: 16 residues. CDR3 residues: CASSYEAASLGETQYF. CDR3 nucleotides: TGTGCCAGCAGTTACGAGGCAGCTTCTTTAGGGGAGACCCAGTACTTC.

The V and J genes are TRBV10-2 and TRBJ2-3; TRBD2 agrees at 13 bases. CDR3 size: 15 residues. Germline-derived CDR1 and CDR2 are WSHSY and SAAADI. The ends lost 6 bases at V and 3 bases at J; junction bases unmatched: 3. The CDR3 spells CASRETSGGTDTQYF. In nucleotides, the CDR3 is TGCGCCAGCAGGGAGACTAGCGGGGGGACAGATACGCAGTATTTT.

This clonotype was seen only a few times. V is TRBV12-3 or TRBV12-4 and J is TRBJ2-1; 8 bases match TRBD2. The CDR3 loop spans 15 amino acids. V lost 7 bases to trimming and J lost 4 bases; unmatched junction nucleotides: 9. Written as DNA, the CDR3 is TGTGCCAGCACTATCACTAGCGGTATTTACAATGAGCAGTTCTTC. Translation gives CASTITSGIYNEQFF.

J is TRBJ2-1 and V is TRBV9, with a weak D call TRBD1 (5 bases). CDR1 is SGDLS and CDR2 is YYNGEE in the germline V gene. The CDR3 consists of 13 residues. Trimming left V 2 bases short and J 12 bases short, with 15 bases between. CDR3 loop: CASSVADGQGQFF. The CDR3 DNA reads TGTGCCAGCAGCGTTGCCGATGGGCAGGGGCAGTTCTTC.